One and the same sample provided the 8 T cell receptor beta chains below, sequenced in a study of regulatory T cells in long-lasting Graves disease. The time point was: newly diagnosed GD, antithyroid drugs for less than 3 months. Extracted RNA from PBMCs served as the source of the TCR library. Arm-PCR of CDR3 regions and iRepertoire HTBI primers were the basis on which TCR beta libraries were built. TCRdb passed the multiplex PCR reads through MiXCR, listing each CDR3 protein once. The sample has under 450,000 distinct CDR3 sequences, 15% to 20% seen once. These data were also reused for a study on T cells in Graves' hyperthyroidism and ophthalmopathy.

Sample: peripheral blood mononuclear cells (PBMCs), taken at new diagnosis, from a patient treated with antithyroid drugs. Every receptor here comes from a young woman with Graves disease.

This clonotype was counted at least ten times. It is unclear where the CDR3 begins or ends on the DNA, so no DNA is shown, and the CDR3 is as TCRdb lists it. The J gene is TRBJ2-5, the V gene TRBV28; TRBD1 is taken as the D call from the table, unchecked against the DNA. The CDR3 region is 12 residues in length, termini included. The germline CDR1 and CDR2 sequences are MDHEN and SYDVKM. The chain's CDR3 is CASSFGTGTECF.

This clonotype was counted at least ten times. The rearrangement links TRBV6-1 to TRBJ2-7; 8 bases are shared with TRBD1. Germline CDR1 and CDR2: MNHNS and SASEGT. This CDR3 has 14 amino acids. Trimming cost V 2 bases and J 5 bases; bases outside gene matches: 5. The chain's CDR3 is CASSETRGQHEQYF. The CDR3 nucleotides read TGTGCCAGCAGTGAAACCAGGGGGCAGCACGAGCAGTACTTC.

In nucleotides, the CDR3 is TGTGCCAGCAGCTTTTTAGGGACAGGTTCCTACGAGCAGTACTTC. Its protein is CASSFLGTGSYEQYF. The rearrangement links TRBV5-6 to TRBJ2-7, with 8 bases lining up with TRBD1. The V gene's germline CDR1 is SGHDT and CDR2 YYEEEE. The V gene end was trimmed by 2 bases and the J gene end by 1 base; junction bases not matched to a gene: 5. This CDR3 comprises 15 residues. Combining the CDR3 with reference TRBV5-6 and TRBJ2-7 gives the whole variable domain DAGVTQSPTHLIKTRGQQVTLRCSPKSGHDTVSWYQQALGQGPQFIFQYYEEEERQRGNFPDRFSGHQFPNYSSELNVNALLLGDSALYLCASSFLGTGSYEQYFGPGTRLTVT.

This clonotype was detected many times. The chain joins TRBV6-1 to TRBJ2-5; D may be TRBD1 (5 bases). CDR3 length equals 14 residues. The germline V and J ends were trimmed by 6 bases and 5 bases, with 16 bases remaining between them. Germline loops: CDR1 MNHNS, CDR2 SASEGT. CDR3 in DNA: TGTGCCAGCAGCCGTAAAGGGGTGGGGGAGACCCAGTACTTC. It encodes CASSRKGVGETQYF.

This clonotype was seen at least ten times. The rearrangement joins TRBV3-1 to TRBJ2-3; D possibly matches TRBD1 or TRBD2 (5 bases each). The CDR3 length is 14 residues. Between the trimmed V and J ends, which lost 6 bases and 1 base, there was a span of 11 bases. From germline, CDR1 is LGHDT and CDR2 YNNKEL (reference sequence). The CDR3 protein is CASRAMGGTDTQYF. The CDR3 region has the DNA TGTGCCAGCAGGGCTATGGGGGGCACAGATACGCAGTATTTT.

Details on this clonotype: At one boundary the junction diverges from the germline segment, which might be a read error. The chain carries TRBV7-7 and TRBJ2-3; 8 bases map to TRBD2. Germline CDR1 is SSHAT and CDR2 is FNYEAQ (reference sequence). The CDR3 has 16 residues. In DNA, the CDR3 is TGTGCTAGCAGCCACCGGGGCGGGGGGCCAACAGATACGCAGTATTTT. Protein sequence: CASSHRGGGPTDTQYF.

This clonotype was counted only a few times. V gene TRBV20-1 combines with J gene TRBJ1-6; D call uncertain. Germline values: CDR1 DFQATT, CDR2 SNEGSKA (reference sequence). The CDR3 runs to 11 residues. Between the trimmed V and J ends, which lost 1 base and 9 bases, there was a span of 4 bases. This CDR3 reads CSARGTSPLHF. CDR3 DNA: TGCAGTGCTAGAGGGACTTCACCCCTCCACTTT.

This sequence joins TRBV5-1 and TRBJ2-4, with 12 bases aligning to TRBD2. Germline CDR1 and CDR2: SGHRS and YFSETQ. Trimming removed 4 bases from V and 0 bases from J; junction bases left unmatched: 5. The CDR3 is made up of 17 amino acids. The CDR3 protein is CASSPGTSGLAKNIQYF. The CDR3 DNA is TGCGCCAGCAGCCCCGGGACTAGCGGGTTAGCCAAAAACATTCAGTACTTC.